This entry features one T cell receptor beta chain sequence. This sample was taken from a study of blood T cell repertoires in COVID-19. Repertoires were generated with immunoSEQ multiplex PCR, while TCRdb's copy carries only in-frame clones and drops some. The sample includes hundreds of thousands of clones, roughly 89% of them seen just once. The CDR3 is 15 amino acids. V was pared by 4 bases and J by 3 bases, with 6 bases of the junction left unmatched. Germline CDR1 reads SGHDN; CDR2 reads FVKESK. This rearrangement joins TRBV14 to TRBJ1-3; TRBD1 aligns across 7 bases. The sequenced sample was PBMCs or T cells enriched from blood (not recorded which). The TCR was taken from a woman between 18 and 30 years old who had recovered from COVID-19. Written as DNA, the CDR3 is TGTGCCAGCAGCCCACGACAGGGCGGTGGAAACACCATATATTTT. Its protein product is CASSPRQGGGNTIYF.